Listed below are T cell receptor beta chains from one sample, sequenced in a study of blood T cell repertoires in COVID-19. Sequencing was performed with immunoSEQ multiplex PCR; in TCRdb, only in-frame clones are kept and a portion is missing. The table shows more than 90,000 clones, with 82% occurring only once. The material sequenced was peripheral blood. Every receptor here comes from a man between 65 and 85 years old with acute or convalescent COVID-19. CDR3s leave out the opening cysteine and the closing phenylalanine or tryptophan. The size entry is marked missing in some rows and otherwise reads once, few, many or a size class.

v_gene	j_gene	abundance	CDR3aa
TRBV18	TRBJ2-3	NA	ASSPKSGSTDTQY
TRBV15	TRBJ2-7	NA	ATSRSGPGYYEQY
TRBV10-1	TRBJ1-2	NA	ASSADRNGYT
TRBV9	TRBJ2-4	NA	ASSVGEELGAAKNIQY
TRBV5-1	TRBJ1-4	NA	ASALGRGATNEKLF
TRBV5-1	TRBJ1-2	NA	ASSWGQGARYGYT
TRBV2	TRBJ2-3	NA	ASSDLPGTGGRTDTQY
TRBV10-3	TRBJ1-4	few	AISELSSGKNEKLF
TRBV18	TRBJ2-3	NA	ASSRGDSTDTQY
TRBV5-5	TRBJ2-3	NA	ASSADPDTQY
TRBV19	TRBJ2-1	NA	ASRPRRGFVNEQF
TRBV28	TRBJ1-6	NA	ASSSDKYSYNSPLH
TRBV2	TRBJ2-3	NA	ASRRQGISTDTQY
TRBV5-1	TRBJ1-1	NA	ASSLEGQLNTEAF
TRBV30	TRBJ2-5	NA	AWSIGDRGLETQY
TRBV5-6	TRBJ2-7	NA	ASSLPNRADYEQY
TRBV28	TRBJ1-6	NA	ASRPTTGPLSPLH
TRBV28	TRBJ1-2	NA	ASSYLDGVNT
TRBV4-2	TRBJ1-5	NA	ASATGLRAQPQH
TRBV29-1	TRBJ2-5	NA	SVDHSGSSLETQY
TRBV28	TRBJ1-5	NA	ASSWGTGRDQPQH
TRBV7-9	TRBJ1-1	NA	ASSLGQGRSF
TRBV5-1	TRBJ2-6	NA	ASSLARDRGSGANVLT
TRBV19	TRBJ1-5	NA	ASSLLVGYNQPQH
TRBV2	TRBJ2-5	NA	ASSEARGQETQY
TRBV11-2	TRBJ2-3	NA	ASTLERGAFTQY
TRBV7-9	TRBJ1-2	NA	ASSLEPGYYGYT
TRBV5-1	TRBJ2-5	NA	ASSLVGQGVKTQY
TRBV5-1	TRBJ2-7	few	ASSVGTGAYEQY
TRBV7-9	TRBJ1-4	few	ASSLVGQTPNEKLF
TRBV29-1	TRBJ2-5	NA	SVVGGETQY
TRBV4-2	TRBJ1-5	few	ASSREGGSNQPQH
TRBV13	TRBJ2-1	NA	ASSLKGVNEQF
TRBV12-3/TRBV12-4	TRBJ1-5	NA	ASSGNRNQPQH
TRBV28	TRBJ2-3	few	ASRNTGVGTDTQY
TRBV28	TRBJ2-5	NA	ASSPGTSSRRETQY
TRBV6-6	TRBJ2-5	NA	ASRWNRGMLETQY
TRBV28	TRBJ1-5	NA	ASNAVGDSNQPQH
TRBV11-1	TRBJ1-3	NA	ASSSVRQYLCTIY
TRBV11-2	TRBJ2-7	NA	ASSPQMTYEQY
TRBV5-1	TRBJ1-1	NA	ASSSGQGNTEAF
TRBV27	TRBJ1-2	NA	ASKTGEYGYT
TRBV5-1	TRBJ2-3	once	ASSSKLTDTQY
TRBV2	TRBJ1-1	NA	ASSADSNTEAF
TRBV5-1	TRBJ2-1	NA	ASSRTRSSGLGEQF
TRBV28	TRBJ2-3	NA	ASSLLEPGLAKVTDTQY
TRBV2	TRBJ1-6	NA	ASRTGGGYNSPLH
TRBV15	TRBJ2-6	NA	ATSRQGGLSGANVLT